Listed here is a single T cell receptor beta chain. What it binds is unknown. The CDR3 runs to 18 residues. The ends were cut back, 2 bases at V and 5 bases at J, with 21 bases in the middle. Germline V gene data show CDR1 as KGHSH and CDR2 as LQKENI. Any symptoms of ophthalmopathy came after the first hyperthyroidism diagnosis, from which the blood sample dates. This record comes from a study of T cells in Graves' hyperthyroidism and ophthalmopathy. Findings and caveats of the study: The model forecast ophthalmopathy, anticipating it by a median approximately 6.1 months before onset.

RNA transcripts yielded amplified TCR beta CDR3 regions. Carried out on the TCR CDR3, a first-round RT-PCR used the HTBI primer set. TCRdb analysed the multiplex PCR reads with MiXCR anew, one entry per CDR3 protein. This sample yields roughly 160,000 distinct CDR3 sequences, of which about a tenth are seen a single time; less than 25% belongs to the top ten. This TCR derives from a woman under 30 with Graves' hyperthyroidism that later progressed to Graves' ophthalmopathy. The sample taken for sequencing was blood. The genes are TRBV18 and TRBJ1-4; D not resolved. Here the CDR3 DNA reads TGTGCCAGCTCACCAAACATTCAAGCGGTGGGTTCCAATGAAAAACTGTTTTTT. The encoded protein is CASSPNIQAVGSNEKLFF.